The 15 T cell receptor beta chains below come from one sample, sequenced in a study of cytomegalovirus exposure and HLA in healthy donors. The PCR was carried out with 60 Vbeta primers and 13 Jbeta primers. Generated by immunoSEQ multiplex PCR, the TCRdb table keeps only in-frame clones and is missing some. The table lists some 35,000 clones, about 72% of them singletons. The source material was PBMCs. The receptors come from a man aged 30 to 39 in good health and CMV-seronegative.

V and J are TRBV7-9 and TRBJ1-2; 11 nucleotides agree with TRBD1. The CDR3 is 16 amino acids. Germline CDR1 and CDR2: SEHNR and FQNEAQ (reference sequence). V was clipped by 5 bases and J by 5 bases; unmatched bases: 10. CDR3 protein: CASSPPGTGGGYGYTF. Written as DNA, the CDR3 is TGTGCCAGCAGCCCTCCCGGGACAGGGGGAGGGTATGGCTACACCTTC.

The J gene is TRBJ2-3, the V gene TRBV29-1; TRBD2 matches at 8 bases. The CDR3 totals 15 residues. V lost 4 bases to trimming and J lost 2 bases; unmatched junction nucleotides: 8. The V gene's germline CDR1 is SQVTM and CDR2 ANQGSEA. The DNA of the CDR3 is TGCAGCGTTGTTATAGCGGGGCCAACCACAGATACGCAGTATTTT. Protein product: CSVVIAGPTTDTQYF.

The V and J genes are TRBV7-8 and TRBJ2-7; tentative D call: TRBD2 (5 bases). The V end lost 2 bases, the J end lost 1 base, and 6 bases lay between the germline ends. This CDR3 is built from 13 residues. Per germline, CDR1 SGHVS and CDR2 FQNEAQ. Here the CDR3 DNA reads TGTGCCAGCAGCTTAAGCGGATCCTACGAGCAGTACTTC. It yields the protein CASSLSGSYEQYF.

The chain employs TRBV6-5 and TRBJ2-7; D possibly corresponds to TRBD1 (5 bases). V lost 2 bases and J 6 bases, leaving 11 bases between the germline ends. This CDR3 contains 13 residues. Germline assignment: CDR1 MNHEY and CDR2 SVGAGI. The CDR3 nucleotides are TGTGCCAGCAGTTACCTACAGCAGGGCGAGCAGTACTTC. Translation: CASSYLQQGEQYF.

Relative to its sample, this clone is medium-sized. The V call is TRBV27, the J call TRBJ2-7; 8 bases are shared with TRBD1. The V gene end was trimmed by 3 bases and the J gene end by 3 bases; junction bases not matched to a gene: 7. Germline V lookup: CDR1 MNHEY, CDR2 SMNVEV (reference sequence). The CDR3 runs 15 residues. The CDR3 DNA is TGTGCCAGCAGTTTTTACGACAGGGGAATCTACGAGCAGTACTTC. Protein sequence: CASSFYDRGIYEQYF.

The chain joins TRBV6-1 to TRBJ1-3; TRBD1 is a possible D gene (5 bases). The CDR3 loop spans 13 amino acids. Trimming removed 9 bases from V and 3 bases from J, with 12 bases in between. From germline, CDR1 is MNHNS and CDR2 SASEGT. CDR3 residues: CASLGTDGNTIYF. The CDR3 bases are TGTGCCAGTCTCGGGACTGATGGAAACACCATATATTTT.

This clone was observed a few times. The rearrangement uses TRBV27 and TRBJ1-2; 10 nucleotides line up with TRBD1. This CDR3 is 13 amino acids long. Germline values: CDR1 MNHEY, CDR2 SMNVEV (reference sequence). V was clipped by 0 bases and J by 11 bases; unmatched bases: 3. Here the CDR3 DNA reads TGTGCCAGCAGTTTATCGAGGACAGGGGGATACACCTTC. It specifies CASSLSRTGGYTF.

This chain joins TRBV7-6 and TRBJ2-7; the D gene is possibly TRBD2 (6 bases). Germline values: CDR1 SGHVS, CDR2 FNYEAQ. Trimming removed 1 base from V and 2 bases from J, with 27 bases in between. This CDR3 has 20 amino acids. DNA of the CDR3: TGTGCCAGCAGCTTAGGCGGGGTCCCAACTTTTAAACCCGCTACCTACGAGCAGTACTTC. Protein: CASSLGGVPTFKPATYEQYF.

This chain connects TRBV6-5 to TRBJ2-5, with TRBD2 matching 7 bases. V lost 6 bases and J lost 1; bases outside the gene matches: 2. From germline, CDR1 is MNHEY and CDR2 SVGAGI. The CDR3 sequence is 13 residues long. The CDR3 sequence: CASSWGGQETQYF. CDR3 nucleotides: TGTGCCAGCAGCTGGGGGGGCCAAGAGACCCAGTACTTC.

The V gene is TRBV2, the J gene TRBJ2-3; 7 nucleotides match TRBD2. The J segment lost 4 bases and the V segment lost 3 bases, leaving 7 bases of the junction unmatched. The CDR3 covers 15 residues. Per germline, CDR1 SNHLY and CDR2 FYNNEI. DNA for the CDR3: TGTGCCAGCAGTGATCAGCGACTAGCCCCAGATACGCAGTATTTT. This sequence encodes CASSDQRLAPDTQYF.

The CDR3 DNA sequence: TGTGCCAGCAGCTTATACCCTGGACTAGCCGAGTACAATGAGCAGTTCTTC. This encodes CASSLYPGLAEYNEQFF. The J gene is TRBJ2-1, the V gene TRBV7-2; 8 nucleotides match TRBD2. Germline assignment: CDR1 SGHTA and CDR2 FQGNSA. The V gene end was trimmed by 2 bases and the J gene end by 4 bases; junction bases not matched to a gene: 10. CDR3 length: 17 residues.

This chain connects TRBV10-2 to TRBJ2-2; D may be TRBD1 (6 bases). Trimming cost V 10 bases and J 2 bases, with 14 bases left between them. Germline V CDR1 and CDR2: WSHSY, SAAADI. This CDR3 contains 14 residues. The DNA of the CDR3 is TGCGCCATTACACAGGGAGCCAACACCGGGGAGCTGTTTTTT. Its translation is CAITQGANTGELFF.

As for this clone: At the DNA level, this CDR3 is encoded by other sequences in the same sample as well. The rearrangement links TRBV19 to TRBJ1-1, with D uncertain. The germline gives CDR1 LNHDA, CDR2 SQIVND (reference sequence). The CDR3 totals 13 residues. V was clipped by 3 bases and J by 1 base, with 6 bases between them. CDR3 sequence reads: CASSMRGNTEAFF. The CDR3 region has the DNA TGTGCCAGTAGTATGCGGGGGAACACTGAAGCTTTCTTT.

The chain carries TRBV7-9 and TRBJ1-1; TRBD1 is a possible D gene (6 bases). This CDR3 spans 14 amino acids. Trimming took off 5 bases at V and 8 bases at J, with 18 bases between the two ends. CDR1 and CDR2 (germline): SEHNR, FQNEAQ (reference sequence). In nucleotides, the CDR3 is TGTGCCAGCAGCCTCTCGACAGGCGGTAGGGAAGCTTTCTTT. It is translated as CASSLSTGGREAFF. Full variable domain (rest looked up from reference TRBV7-9 and TRBJ1-1): DTGVSQNPRHKITKRGQNVTFRCDPISEHNRLYWYRQTLGQGPEFLTYFQNEAQLEKSRLLSDRFSAERPKGSFSTLEIQRTEQGDSAMYLCASSLSTGGREAFFGQGTRLTVV.

This clone was counted a few times. This chain's CDR3 is CASSPLRGTEQPQHF. CDR3 in DNA: TGTGCCAGCTCACCATTACGGGGGACGGAGCAGCCCCAGCATTTT. The chain employs TRBV18 and TRBJ1-5; D possibly corresponds to TRBD1 (5 bases). The CDR3 runs to 15 residues. CDR1 KGHSH and CDR2 LQKENI come from the germline V gene. V lost 2 bases, J lost 7 bases, and 15 bases lay in between.